Shown below are 19 T cell receptor beta chains from a single sample sequenced in a study of shared clonotypes between healthy human individuals. TCRdb's table, derived via immunoSEQ multiplex PCR, lists solely in-frame clones and lacks some. The table includes roughly 1.4 million clones, 98% detected once. The source material was naive CD4+ T cells sorted from blood. Subset in this sample: CD45RA+ positively selected. The receptors were gathered from a man aged 25 to 40 in good health.

This rearrangement joins TRBV6-1 to TRBJ2-7; 10 nucleotides align to TRBD2. Germline CDR1 MNHNS, CDR2 SASEGT. The CDR3 extends over 14 amino acids. V lost 7 bases to trimming and J lost 2 bases; unmatched junction nucleotides: 5. CDR3 loop: CASTGTSVAYEQYF. The CDR3 nucleotides read TGTGCCAGCACTGGGACTAGCGTTGCCTACGAGCAGTACTTC.

V and J are TRBV5-5 and TRBJ1-5; D unclear. The germline V gene has CDR1 SGHKS and CDR2 YYEKEE (reference sequence). Trimming shortened V by 2 bases and J by 0 bases, and 12 bases separated the two germline ends. The CDR3 has 16 residues. The DNA of the CDR3 is TGTGCCAGCAGCTTCGGGATACCGAATAGCAATCAGCCCCAGCATTTT. As protein: CASSFGIPNSNQPQHF.

The chain joins TRBV2 to TRBJ2-2; 10 bases match TRBD2. The CDR3 runs 15 residues. CDR1 is SNHLY and CDR2 is FYNNEI in the germline V gene. The ends lost 7 bases at V and 6 bases at J; junction bases unmatched: 8. For the CDR3, the DNA is TGTGCCAGCATAGGGCTAGCGGGAGCCCCCGGGGAGCTGTTTTTT. Protein: CASIGLAGAPGELFF.

The chain joins TRBV2 to TRBJ1-2; 7 bases map to TRBD1. CDR1 SNHLY and CDR2 FYNNEI come from the germline V gene. V was pared by 6 bases and J by 8 bases, with 9 bases of the junction left unmatched. CDR3 size: 13 residues. CDR3: CASRQTGRDGYTF. The CDR3 DNA is TGTGCCAGCAGGCAGACAGGGCGCGACGGCTACACCTTC.

CDR3 nucleotides: TGTGCCAGCAGTGAAGCTTTATTATACACAGATACGCAGTATTTT. Its translation: CASSEALLYTDTQYF. This sequence joins TRBV25-1 and TRBJ2-3; D not resolved. This CDR3 spans 15 amino acids. CDR1 MGHDK and CDR2 SYGVNS come from the germline V gene. The V end was cut by 2 bases, the J end by 2 bases, with 11 bases between.

The rearrangement uses TRBV5-4 and TRBJ2-7; 8 bases line up with TRBD2. The J segment lost 5 bases and the V segment lost 1 base, leaving 2 bases of the junction unmatched. This CDR3 has 13 residues. In germline, CDR1 is SGHNT, CDR2 YYREEE (reference sequence). The CDR3 is CASSLKLADEQYF. The DNA for the CDR3 is TGTGCCAGCAGCTTGAAACTAGCGGACGAGCAGTACTTC.

The rearrangement joins TRBV29-1 to TRBJ2-5; 9 bases agree with TRBD1. There are 13 residues in the CDR3. V dropped 6 bases and J dropped 5; count of bases not matched to a gene: 7. Germline V gene lookup returns CDR1 SQVTM and CDR2 ANQGSEA. CDR3 DNA sequence: TGCAGCGTACAGGGGGCAGCTGGGGAGACCCAGTACTTC. Its translation is CSVQGAAGETQYF. The variable domain in full, with the rest retrieved from reference TRBV29-1 and TRBJ2-5, is SAVISQKPSRDICQRGTSLTIQCQVDSQVTMMFWYRQQPGQSLTLIATANQGSEATYESGFVIDKFPISRPNLTFSTLTVSNMSPEDSSIYLCSVQGAAGETQYFGPGTRLLVL.

The chain couples TRBV9 to TRBJ2-7; 11 nucleotides line up with TRBD2. V was pared by 0 bases and J by 0 bases, with 5 bases of the junction left unmatched. Germline lookup yields CDR1 SGDLS and CDR2 YYNGEE. The CDR3 is 17 amino acids. CDR3 in amino acids: CASSVGGTSGLSYEQYF. Here the CDR3 DNA reads TGTGCCAGCAGCGTAGGGGGGACTAGCGGCCTCTCCTACGAGCAGTACTTC.

V usage is TRBV6-5 and J usage is TRBJ2-5; 7 bases agree with TRBD2. With 2 bases clipped from V and 5 bases from J, the junction kept 11 bases outside the gene matches. Germline V gene lookup returns CDR1 MNHEY and CDR2 SVGAGI. The CDR3 extends over 16 amino acids. The CDR3 region is CASSYLAAGRRETQYF. DNA for the CDR3: TGTGCCAGCAGTTACCTAGCGGCGGGCCGAAGGGAGACCCAGTACTTC.

The chain has TRBV10-2 and TRBJ2-7; D is unresolved. Looked up from germline, CDR1 is WSHSY and CDR2 is SAAADI. V was trimmed by 8 bases and J by 3 bases, leaving 11 bases between them. This CDR3 is 12 amino acids long. The CDR3 sequence is CASQRPDYEQYF. The CDR3 DNA is TGCGCCAGCCAGAGGCCCGACTACGAGCAGTACTTC.

V and J are TRBV29-1 and TRBJ2-7; D perhaps matches TRBD2 (6 bases). Trimming cost V 6 bases and J 3 bases, with 21 bases left between them. Per the germline V gene, CDR1 is SQVTM and CDR2 is ANQGSEA. The CDR3 extends over 15 amino acids. The CDR3 spells CSVASGGGALYEQYF. The CDR3 DNA is TGCAGCGTCGCATCCGGGGGAGGTGCCCTCTACGAGCAGTACTTC.

The J gene is TRBJ2-7, the V gene TRBV30; D uncertain. Per germline, CDR1 GTSNPN and CDR2 SVGIG (reference sequence). The CDR3 spans 12 residues. CDR3 in DNA: TGTGCAACGGAGACCCCGTCTTTCGTACAGTACTTC. Its translation: CATETPSFVQYF.

This chain joins TRBV7-2 and TRBJ1-2; D gene unclear. Looked up from germline, CDR1 is SGHTA and CDR2 is FQGNSA. The CDR3 is made up of 16 amino acids. The V gene lost 3 bases and the J gene lost 0 bases, with 14 bases spanning the gap. CDR3 in amino acids: CASSFGWERANYGYTF. The CDR3 nucleotides are TGTGCCAGCAGCTTTGGGTGGGAAAGAGCTAACTATGGCTACACCTTC.

The sample holds one count of this clone. The CDR3 region has the DNA TGTGCCAGCATGGGATCCCCGAACACCGGGGAGCTGTTTTTT. Its translation is CASMGSPNTGELFF. The rearrangement joins TRBV5-5 to TRBJ2-2; no firm D call. The V gene lost 6 bases and the J gene lost 0 bases, with 9 bases spanning the gap. Germline V gene sequence: CDR1 SGHKS, CDR2 YYEKEE (reference sequence). The CDR3 extends over 14 amino acids.

The DNA for the CDR3 is TGTGCCAGCAGCCGCCAAGCCGGGCGAGCGGGAGTTAACAAAAACAATGAGCAGTTCTTC. Its translation is CASSRQAGRAGVNKNNEQFF. The chain joins TRBV4-2 to TRBJ2-1, with 8 bases lining up with TRBD2. In germline, CDR1 is LGHNA, CDR2 YNFKEQ. The CDR3 spans 20 residues. Trimming removed 4 bases from V and 5 bases from J; junction bases left unmatched: 22.

V and J are TRBV15 and TRBJ1-5, with a weak D call TRBD1 (5 bases). The CDR3 has 14 residues. The V end lost 1 base, the J end lost 4 bases, and 8 bases lay between the germline ends. The germline CDR1 and CDR2 sequences are LNHNV and YYDKDF (reference sequence). The CDR3 bases are TGTGCCACCAGCAGAGGACAGATGAATCAGCCCCAGCATTTT. The encoded protein is CATSRGQMNQPQHF.

The V gene is TRBV29-1, the J gene TRBJ2-7; possible D gene TRBD2, 5 bases. The CDR3 spans 16 residues. Trimming took off 6 bases at V and 0 bases at J, with 21 bases between the two ends. Germline V gene lookup returns CDR1 SQVTM and CDR2 ANQGSEA. CDR3 region: CSVTSRGGRGSYEQYF. The CDR3 nucleotides read TGCAGCGTCACATCTCGTGGAGGACGTGGCTCCTACGAGCAGTACTTC.

This clone has only one observation. The CDR3 coding sequence is TGTGCCAGCAGCTTGTACTCCCGCGAAGCCTATGGCTACACCTTC. Translating it yields CASSLYSREAYGYTF. The chain employs TRBV5-6 and TRBJ1-2; no clear D. The germline CDR1 and CDR2 sequences are SGHDT and YYEEEE. The germline V and J ends were trimmed by 1 base and 4 bases, with 14 bases remaining between them. The CDR3 extends over 15 amino acids.

This clone showed up just once. The chain recombines TRBV2 with TRBJ1-1; D may be TRBD1 (5 bases). The germline gives CDR1 SNHLY, CDR2 FYNNEI. V was shortened by 6 bases and J by 4 bases, with 15 bases between the two germline ends. The length of the CDR3 is 14 residues. The CDR3 spells CASSGGRHPTEAFF. DNA for the CDR3: TGTGCCAGCAGCGGGGGACGGCATCCCACTGAAGCTTTCTTT.